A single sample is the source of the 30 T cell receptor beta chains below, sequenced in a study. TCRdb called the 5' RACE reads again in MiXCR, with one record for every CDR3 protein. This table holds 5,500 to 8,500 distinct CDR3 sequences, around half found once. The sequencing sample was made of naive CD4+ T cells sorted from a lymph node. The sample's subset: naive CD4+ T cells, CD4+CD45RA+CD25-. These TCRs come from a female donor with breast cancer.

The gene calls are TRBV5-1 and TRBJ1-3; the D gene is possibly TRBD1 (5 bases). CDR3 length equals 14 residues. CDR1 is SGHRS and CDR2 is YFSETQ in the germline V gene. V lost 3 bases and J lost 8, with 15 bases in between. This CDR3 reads CASSYGAARDTIYF. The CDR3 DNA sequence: TGCGCCAGCAGCTACGGGGCCGCCAGGGACACCATATATTTT.

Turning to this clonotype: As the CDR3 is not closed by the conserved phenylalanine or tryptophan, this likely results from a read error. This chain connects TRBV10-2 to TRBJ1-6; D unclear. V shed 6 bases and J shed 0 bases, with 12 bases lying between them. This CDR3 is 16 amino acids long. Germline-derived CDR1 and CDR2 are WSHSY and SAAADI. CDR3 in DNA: TGCGCCAGCAGGGGTCTGAAGAGCTCCTATAATTCACCCCTCCACCTT. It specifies CASRGLKSSYNSPLHL.

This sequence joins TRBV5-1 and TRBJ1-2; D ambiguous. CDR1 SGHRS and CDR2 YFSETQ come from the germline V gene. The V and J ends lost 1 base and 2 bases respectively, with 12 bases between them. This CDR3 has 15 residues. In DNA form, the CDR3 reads TGCGCCAGCAGCTTGACTGGCAACAGCAACTATGGCTACACCTTC. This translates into CASSLTGNSNYGYTF.

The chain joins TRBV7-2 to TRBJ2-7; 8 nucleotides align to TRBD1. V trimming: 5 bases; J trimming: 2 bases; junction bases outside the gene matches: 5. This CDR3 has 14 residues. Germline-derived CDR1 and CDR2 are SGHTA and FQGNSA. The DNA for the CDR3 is TGTGCCAGCAGCCCACTCAGGGGGCCCTACGAGCAGTACTTC. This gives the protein CASSPLRGPYEQYF.

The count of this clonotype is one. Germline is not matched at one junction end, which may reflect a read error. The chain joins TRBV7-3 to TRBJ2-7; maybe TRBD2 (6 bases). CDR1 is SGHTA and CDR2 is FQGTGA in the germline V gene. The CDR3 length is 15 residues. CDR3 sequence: CARSFRAGTPYEQYF. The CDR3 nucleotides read TGTGCCCGCAGCTTCCGAGCGGGCACCCCCTACGAGCAGTACTTC.

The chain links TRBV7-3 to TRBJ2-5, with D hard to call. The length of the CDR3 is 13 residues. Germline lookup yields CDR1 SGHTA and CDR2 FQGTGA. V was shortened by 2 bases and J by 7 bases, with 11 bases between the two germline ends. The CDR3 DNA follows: TGTGCCAGCAGCTTAGGCCTGGTATCGACCCAGTACTTC. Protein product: CASSLGLVSTQYF.

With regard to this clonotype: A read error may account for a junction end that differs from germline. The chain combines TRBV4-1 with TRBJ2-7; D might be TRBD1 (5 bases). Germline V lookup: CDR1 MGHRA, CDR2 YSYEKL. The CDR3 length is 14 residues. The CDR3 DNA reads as TGTGCCAGCAGCTTAGATATCAGGGTTTACGAGCAGTACTTC. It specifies CASSLDIRVYEQYF.

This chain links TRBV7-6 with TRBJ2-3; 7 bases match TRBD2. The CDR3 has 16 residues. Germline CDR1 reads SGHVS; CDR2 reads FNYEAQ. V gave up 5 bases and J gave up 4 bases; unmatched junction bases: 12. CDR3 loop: CASSGGVLSGSDTQYF. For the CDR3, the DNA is TGTGCCAGCAGCGGGGGGGTACTGTCAGGGTCAGATACGCAGTATTTT. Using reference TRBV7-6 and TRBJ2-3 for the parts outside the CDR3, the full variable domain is GAGVSQSPRYKVTKRGQDVALRCDPISGHVSLYWYRQALGQGPEFLTYFNYEAQQDKSGLPNDRFSAERPEGSISTLTIQRTEQRDSAMYRCASSGGVLSGSDTQYFGPGTRLTVL.

The CDR3 region has the DNA TGCAGTGCTAGCTATGGTACAGATACGCAGTATTTT. Translating it yields CSASYGTDTQYF. The J gene is TRBJ2-3, the V gene TRBV20-1, with D hard to call. V lost 3 bases and J lost 3, with 7 bases in between. This CDR3 is built from 12 residues. Germline-derived CDR1 and CDR2 are DFQATT and SNEGSKA (reference sequence).

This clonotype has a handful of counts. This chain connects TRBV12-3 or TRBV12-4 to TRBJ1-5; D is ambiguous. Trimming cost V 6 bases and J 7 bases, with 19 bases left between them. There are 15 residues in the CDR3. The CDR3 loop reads CASSRAAGLVQPQHF. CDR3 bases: TGTGCCAGCAGCCGCGCGGCGGGGTTAGTGCAGCCCCAGCATTTT.

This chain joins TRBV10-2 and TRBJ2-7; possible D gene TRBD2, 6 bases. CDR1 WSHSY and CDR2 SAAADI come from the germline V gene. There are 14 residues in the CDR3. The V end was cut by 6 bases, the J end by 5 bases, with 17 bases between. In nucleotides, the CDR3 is TGCGCCAGCAGGCAGGACGGCACGGGAGACGAGCAGTACTTC. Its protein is CASRQDGTGDEQYF.

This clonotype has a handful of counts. As DNA, the CDR3 is TGTGCCAGCAGTACTCCGGGACAGGGGGCTTACGAGCAGTACTTC. This gives the protein CASSTPGQGAYEQYF. The chain carries TRBV28 and TRBJ2-7; 12 nucleotides match TRBD1. J lost 4 bases, V lost 5 bases, and 6 bases had no gene match. Germline-derived CDR1 and CDR2 are MDHEN and SYDVKM. The CDR3 sequence is 15 residues long.

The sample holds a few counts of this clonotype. The CDR3 sequence is CSGDFGGGYYGYTF. Written as DNA, the CDR3 is TGCAGCGGGGACTTTGGAGGGGGCTACTATGGCTACACCTTC. The chain recombines TRBV29-1 with TRBJ1-2; 7 positions agree with TRBD1. The trim removed 7 bases at V and 3 bases at J, leaving 11 bases unmatched. CDR3 length: 14 amino acids. Germline V gene data show CDR1 as SQVTM and CDR2 as ANQGSEA.

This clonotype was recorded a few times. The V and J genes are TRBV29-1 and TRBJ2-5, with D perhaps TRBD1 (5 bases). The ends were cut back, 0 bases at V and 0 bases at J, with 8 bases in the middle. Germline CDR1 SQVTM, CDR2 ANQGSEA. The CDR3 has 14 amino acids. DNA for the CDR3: TGCAGCGTTGAAGACAGGACATACCAAGAGACCCAGTACTTC. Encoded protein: CSVEDRTYQETQYF.

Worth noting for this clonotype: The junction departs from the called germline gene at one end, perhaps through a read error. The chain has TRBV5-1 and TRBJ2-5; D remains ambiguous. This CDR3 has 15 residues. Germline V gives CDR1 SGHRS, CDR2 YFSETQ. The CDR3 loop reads CASSLVALLGETQYF. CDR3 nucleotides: TGTGCCAGCAGCTTGGTGGCCCTCCTGGGGGAGACCCAGTACTTC. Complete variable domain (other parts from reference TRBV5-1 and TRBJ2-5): KAGVTQTPRYLIKTRGQQVTLSCSPISGHRSVSWYQQTPGQGLQFLFEYFSETQRNKGNFPGRFSGRQFSNSRSEMNVSTLELGDSALYLCASSLVALLGETQYFGPGTRLLVL.

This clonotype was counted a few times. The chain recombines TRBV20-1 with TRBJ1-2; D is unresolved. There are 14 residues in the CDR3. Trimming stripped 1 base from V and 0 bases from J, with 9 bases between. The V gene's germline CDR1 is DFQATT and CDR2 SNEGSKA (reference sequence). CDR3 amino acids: CSARVETSNYGYTF. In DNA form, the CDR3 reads TGCAGTGCTAGAGTAGAAACGTCTAACTATGGCTACACCTTC.

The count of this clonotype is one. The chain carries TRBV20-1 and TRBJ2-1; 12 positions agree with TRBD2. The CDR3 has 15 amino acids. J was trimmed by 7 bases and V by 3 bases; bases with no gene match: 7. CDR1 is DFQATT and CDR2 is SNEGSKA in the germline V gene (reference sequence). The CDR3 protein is CSASPSGRAKNEQFF. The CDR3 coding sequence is TGCAGTGCTAGTCCTAGCGGGAGGGCCAAGAATGAGCAGTTCTTC.

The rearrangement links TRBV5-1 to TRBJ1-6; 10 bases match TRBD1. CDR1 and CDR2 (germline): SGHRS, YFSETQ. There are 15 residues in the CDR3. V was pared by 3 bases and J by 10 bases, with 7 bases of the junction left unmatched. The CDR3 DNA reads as TGCGCCAGCAGCTCGGGGACAGGGGAGAACTCACCCCTCCACTTT. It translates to CASSSGTGENSPLHF.

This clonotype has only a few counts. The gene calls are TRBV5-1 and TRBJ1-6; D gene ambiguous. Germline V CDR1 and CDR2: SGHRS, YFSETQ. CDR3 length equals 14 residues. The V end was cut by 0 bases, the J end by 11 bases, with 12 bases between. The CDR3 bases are TGCGCCAGCAGCTTGGCAGAGGGATCGGCACCCCTCCACTTT. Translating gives CASSLAEGSAPLHF. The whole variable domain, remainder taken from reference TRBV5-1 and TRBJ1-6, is KAGVTQTPRYLIKTRGQQVTLSCSPISGHRSVSWYQQTPGQGLQFLFEYFSETQRNKGNFPGRFSGRQFSNSRSEMNVSTLELGDSALYLCASSLAEGSAPLHFGNGTRLTVT.

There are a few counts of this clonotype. The CDR3 DNA reads TGCGCCAGCAGCTTGGCCTCGGACGGGAGCGTCGGGACCCAGTACTTC. Its translation: CASSLASDGSVGTQYF. The chain recombines TRBV5-1 with TRBJ2-5, with a weak D call TRBD2 (6 bases). The CDR3 runs 16 residues. The ends were cut back, 0 bases at V and 7 bases at J, with 19 bases in the middle. Per germline, CDR1 SGHRS and CDR2 YFSETQ.

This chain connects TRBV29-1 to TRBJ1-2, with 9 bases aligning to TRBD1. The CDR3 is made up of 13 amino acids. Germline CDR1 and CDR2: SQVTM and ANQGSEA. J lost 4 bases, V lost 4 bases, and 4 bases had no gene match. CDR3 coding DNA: TGCAGCGTTGCTATGGGACAGGGCTATGGCTACACCTTC. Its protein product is CSVAMGQGYGYTF.

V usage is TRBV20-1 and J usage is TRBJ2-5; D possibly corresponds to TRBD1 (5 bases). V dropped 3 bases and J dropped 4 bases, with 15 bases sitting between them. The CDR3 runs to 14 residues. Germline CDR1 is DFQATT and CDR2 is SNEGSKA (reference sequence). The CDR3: CSASRTSYRETQYF. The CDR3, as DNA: TGCAGTGCTAGTCGGACATCTTATAGAGAGACCCAGTACTTC.

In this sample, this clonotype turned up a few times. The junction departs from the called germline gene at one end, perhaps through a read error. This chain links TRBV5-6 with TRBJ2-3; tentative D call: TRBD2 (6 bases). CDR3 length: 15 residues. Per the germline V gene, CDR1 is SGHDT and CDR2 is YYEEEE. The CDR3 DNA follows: TGCGCCAGCAGCTTGGCGGGAATCAGCACAGATACGCAGTATTTT. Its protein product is CASSLAGISTDTQYF.

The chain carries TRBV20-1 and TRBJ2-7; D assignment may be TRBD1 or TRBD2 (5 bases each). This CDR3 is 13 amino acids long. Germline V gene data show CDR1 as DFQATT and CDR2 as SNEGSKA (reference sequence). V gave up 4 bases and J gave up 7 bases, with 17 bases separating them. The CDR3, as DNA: TGCAGTGCTACACGGGACGGCCGCCAGGAGCAGTACTTC. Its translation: CSATRDGRQEQYF.

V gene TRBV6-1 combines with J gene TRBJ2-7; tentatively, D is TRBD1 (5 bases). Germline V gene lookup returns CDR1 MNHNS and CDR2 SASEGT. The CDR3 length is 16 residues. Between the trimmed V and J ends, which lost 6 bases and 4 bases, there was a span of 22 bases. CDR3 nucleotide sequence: TGTGCCAGCAGACGCGACACAGGCGGCTCAGGTTACGAGCAGTACTTC. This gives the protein CASRRDTGGSGYEQYF.

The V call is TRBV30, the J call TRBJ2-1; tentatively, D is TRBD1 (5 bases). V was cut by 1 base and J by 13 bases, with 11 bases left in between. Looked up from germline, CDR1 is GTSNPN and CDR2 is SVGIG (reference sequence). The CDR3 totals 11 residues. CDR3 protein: CAWSEGLTQFF. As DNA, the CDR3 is TGTGCCTGGAGTGAGGGGCTGACCCAGTTCTTC.

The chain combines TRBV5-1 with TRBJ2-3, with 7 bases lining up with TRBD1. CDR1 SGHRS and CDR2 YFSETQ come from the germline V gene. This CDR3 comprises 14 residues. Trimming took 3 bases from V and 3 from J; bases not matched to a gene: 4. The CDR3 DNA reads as TGCGCCAGCAGCTCACGACAGGGTACAGATACGCAGTATTTT. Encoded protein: CASSSRQGTDTQYF.

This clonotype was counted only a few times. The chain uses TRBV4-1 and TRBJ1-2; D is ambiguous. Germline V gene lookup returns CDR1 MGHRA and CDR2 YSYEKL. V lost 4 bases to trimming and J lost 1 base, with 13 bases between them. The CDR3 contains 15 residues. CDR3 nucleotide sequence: TGCGCCAGCAGCCCTGCTGGGGTGGTTAACTATGGCTACACCTTC. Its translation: CASSPAGVVNYGYTF.

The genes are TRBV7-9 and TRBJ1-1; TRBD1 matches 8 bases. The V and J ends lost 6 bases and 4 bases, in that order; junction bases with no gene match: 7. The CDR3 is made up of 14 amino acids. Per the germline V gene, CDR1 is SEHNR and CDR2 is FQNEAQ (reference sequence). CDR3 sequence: CASRQYRGGTEAFF. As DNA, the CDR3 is TGTGCCAGCAGGCAATACAGGGGGGGCACTGAAGCTTTCTTT.

The CDR3 sequence: CASSQVHSGANVLTF. In DNA, the CDR3 is TGCGCCAGCAGCCAAGTACACTCTGGGGCCAACGTCCTGACTTTC. The chain combines TRBV4-1 with TRBJ2-6; D remains unclear. This CDR3 spans 15 amino acids. Germline CDR1 and CDR2: MGHRA and YSYEKL. The V gene lost 1 base and the J gene lost 0 bases, with 4 bases spanning the gap.